The clone carrying this TCR beta chain was counted many times. The antigen remains undetermined. This specimen belongs to a study of identical twins. Whole-study findings and limits: High-abundance cord blood beta clonotypes had fewer insertions; memory repertoires showed none.

TCRdb redid the calling of the 5' RACE reads with MiXCR, one entry per CDR3 protein. The sample holds roughly 710,000 distinct CDR3 sequences, around 5.7% seen once. The CDR3 runs to 14 residues. The V segment lost 5 bases and the J segment 7 bases; nucleotides outside the gene matches: 4. Germline CDR1 reads MNHEY; CDR2 reads SMNVEV (reference sequence). Sequenced input: naive T cells sorted from blood. The chain combines TRBV27 with TRBJ2-1; 11 nucleotides match TRBD2. This sequence was found in a man between 18 and 35 years old in good health. The CDR3 nucleotides read TGTGCCAGCAGTATTAGCGGGAGGGGAAATGAGCAGTTCTTC. Protein: CASSISGRGNEQFF.